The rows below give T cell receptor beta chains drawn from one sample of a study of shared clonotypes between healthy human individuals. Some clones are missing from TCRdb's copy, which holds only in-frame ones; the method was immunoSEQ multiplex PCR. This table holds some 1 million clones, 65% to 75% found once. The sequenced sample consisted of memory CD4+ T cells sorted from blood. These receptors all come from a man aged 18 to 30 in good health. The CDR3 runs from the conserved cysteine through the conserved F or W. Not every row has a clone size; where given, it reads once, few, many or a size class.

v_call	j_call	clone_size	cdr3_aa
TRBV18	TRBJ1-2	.	CASSPSGTGHYGYTF
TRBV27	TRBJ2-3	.	CASSLWGTDTQYF
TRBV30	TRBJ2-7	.	CAWSPGLAGLYEQYF
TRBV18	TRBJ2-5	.	CASSPSWGQETQYF
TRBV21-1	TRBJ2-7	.	CASSKSSGPRGPPYEQYF
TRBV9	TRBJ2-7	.	CASSTRQYF
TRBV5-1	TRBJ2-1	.	CASSLQGLSYNEQFF
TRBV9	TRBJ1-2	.	CASSVGTGTGDGYTF
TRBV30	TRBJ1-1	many	CAWRPGVGTEAFF
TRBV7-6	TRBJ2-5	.	CASSRGGSLQETQYF
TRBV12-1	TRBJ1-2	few	CASSFRGRSYGYTF
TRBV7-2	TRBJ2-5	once	CASSWRTTGETQYF
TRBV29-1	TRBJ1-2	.	CSVGGDSSPHNYGYTF
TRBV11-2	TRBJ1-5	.	CASSFGQSNQPQHF
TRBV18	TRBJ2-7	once	CASSPPNTQGRNTYEQYF
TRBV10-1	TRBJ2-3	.	CASSDWRGTSDTQYF
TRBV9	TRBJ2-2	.	CASIGGTGNTGELFF
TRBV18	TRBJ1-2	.	CASSGAVLTNYGYTF
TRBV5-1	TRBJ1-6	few	CASSFSGTNSPLHF
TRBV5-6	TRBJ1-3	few	CASSRTGIGNTIYF
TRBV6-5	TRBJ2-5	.	CASKRGGQETQYF
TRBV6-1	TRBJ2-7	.	CASRGQTYEQYF
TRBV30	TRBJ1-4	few	CAWERMGQAGEKLFF
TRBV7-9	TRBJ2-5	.	CAADGGWETQYF
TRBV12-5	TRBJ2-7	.	CASVYSGSSYEQYF
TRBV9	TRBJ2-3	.	CASSVGYQNTQYF
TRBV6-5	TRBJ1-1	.	CASIPGEGGNTEAFF
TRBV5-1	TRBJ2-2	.	CASSGLAPNTGELFF
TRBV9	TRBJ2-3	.	CASSVRTSGFSTDTQYF
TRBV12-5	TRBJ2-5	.	CASGLVLGQGLETQYF
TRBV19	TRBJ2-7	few	CASSIGDRVTYEQYF
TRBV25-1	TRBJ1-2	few	CATNEGPDGYTF
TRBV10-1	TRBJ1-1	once	CASSESGGATEAFF
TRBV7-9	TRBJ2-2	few	CASSPRTGGTGELFF
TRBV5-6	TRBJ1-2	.	CASSSGTGLFGYTF
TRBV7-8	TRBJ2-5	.	CASSIAWGGAKETQYF
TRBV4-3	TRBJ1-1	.	CASSQDDPSAEAFF
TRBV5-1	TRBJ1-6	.	CASSLGGYRNSPLHF
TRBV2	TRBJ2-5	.	CASSELELHTETQYF
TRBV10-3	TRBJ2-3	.	CATHQAGGGTDTQYF
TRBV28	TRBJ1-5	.	CASSLADRGYSNQPQHF
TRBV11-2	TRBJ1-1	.	CASSIGRGTEAFF
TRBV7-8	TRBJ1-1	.	CASSQARLTEAFF
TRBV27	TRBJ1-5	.	CASSSGGYQPQHF
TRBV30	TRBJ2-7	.	CASSRVPYEQYF
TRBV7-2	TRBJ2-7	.	CASSSTSGLGSYEQYF
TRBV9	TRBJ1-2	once	CASSPQTGQGAGGYTF
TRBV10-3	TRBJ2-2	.	CAIRFLTGELFF
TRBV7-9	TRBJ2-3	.	CASSTGLAGGYTQYF
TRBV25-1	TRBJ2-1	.	CASSPRGTVHNEQFF
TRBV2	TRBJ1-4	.	CASSSRGMGEKLFF
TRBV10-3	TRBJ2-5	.	CAIGRGQQETQYF
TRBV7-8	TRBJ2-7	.	CASSLGRESYEQYF
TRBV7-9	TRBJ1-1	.	CASSRNTEAFF
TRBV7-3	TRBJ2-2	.	CASSLFGAKGSGELFF
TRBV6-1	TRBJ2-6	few	CASSEATSGRAGANVLTF
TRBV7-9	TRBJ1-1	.	CASSWDRGELMNTEAFF
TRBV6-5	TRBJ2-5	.	CASSYGGQDKETQYF
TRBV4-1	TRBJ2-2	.	CASSQGERKGVTGELFF